These 27 T cell receptor beta chains came from one sample sequenced in a study of CD8+CD57+ T cells in acquired aplastic anemia. Profiling of TCR beta VDJ combinations and CDR3 sequences used genomic DNA as template. TCRdb reprocessed the reads via MiXCR and lists one record per CDR3 protein. The sample consists of about 160,000 distinct CDR3 sequences, 35% to 55% of them appearing once. The sample comprised sorted CD4+, CD8+, or CD8+CD57+ T cells (not recorded which) from PBMCs. The receptors shown here come from a human donor in good health.

The CDR3 loop reads CASSVSTGFWVFF. The CDR3 nucleotides are TGTGCCAGTAGTGTATCGACAGGGTTTTGGGTGTTTTTT. V is TRBV19 and J is TRBJ1-4; 7 bases map to TRBD1. Germline values: CDR1 LNHDA, CDR2 SQIVND (reference sequence). The V and J ends lost 5 bases and 15 bases, in that order; junction bases with no gene match: 12. The CDR3 spans 13 residues.

Notes on this clonotype: This may come from a read error, since a much larger clone is one base off. The rearrangement joins TRBV6-1 to TRBJ1-5, with D possibly TRBD1 on 5 matching bases. Per germline, CDR1 MNHNS and CDR2 SASEGT. This CDR3 contains 14 residues. The CDR3 DNA sequence: TGTGCCACCACGGGGGTTATTAGCAAGCAGCCCCAGCATTTT. Amino acid sequence: CATTGVISKQPQHF.

The genes are TRBV24-1 and TRBJ2-7, with D perhaps TRBD2 (6 bases). V dropped 9 bases and J dropped 1 base, with 6 bases sitting between them. Germline CDR1 is KGHDR and CDR2 is SFDVKD. The CDR3 is 11 amino acids. The CDR3 spells CATGGSYEQYF. The CDR3 DNA sequence: TGTGCCACCGGGGGGTCCTACGAGCAGTACTTC.

This clonotype was counted at least ten times. The rearrangement links TRBV29-1 to TRBJ1-3, with a weak D call TRBD1 (5 bases). CDR1 and CDR2 (germline): SQVTM, ANQGSEA. This CDR3 has 17 residues. Trimming stripped 4 bases from V and 0 bases from J, with 19 bases between. The CDR3 spells CSVAAFGGEGSGNTIYF. The CDR3 DNA sequence: TGCAGCGTTGCAGCCTTCGGGGGGGAAGGCTCTGGAAACACCATATATTTT. Variable domain in full (rest from reference TRBV29-1 and TRBJ1-3): SAVISQKPSRDICQRGTSLTIQCQVDSQVTMMFWYRQQPGQSLTLIATANQGSEATYESGFVIDKFPISRPNLTFSTLTVSNMSPEDSSIYLCSVAAFGGEGSGNTIYFGEGSWLTVV.

The table lists this clonotype with a few counts. V and J are TRBV15 and TRBJ2-3, with D uncertain. This CDR3 spans 14 amino acids. V was pared by 9 bases and J by 0 bases, with 13 bases between. The germline V gene encodes CDR1 LNHNV and CDR2 YYDKDF (reference sequence). CDR3 loop: CATKGRSSTDTQYF. DNA of the CDR3: TGTGCCACTAAGGGCAGGTCTAGCACAGATACGCAGTATTTT.

This chain joins TRBV10-2 and TRBJ2-4; 9 nucleotides match TRBD2. CDR3 length: 17 residues. Germline CDR1 and CDR2: WSHSY and SAAADI. V shed 6 bases and J 0 bases; nucleotides not matched to a gene: 9. The CDR3 sequence: CASSAPGLAVAKNIQYF. CDR3 DNA: TGCGCCAGCAGCGCTCCGGGACTAGCCGTAGCCAAAAACATTCAGTACTTC.

This clonotype occurred a few times. J is TRBJ2-5 and V is TRBV10-3; a weak D match, TRBD1 (5 bases). V lost 4 bases and J lost 6, with 12 bases in between. The CDR3 length is 13 residues. Germline-derived CDR1 and CDR2 are ENHRY and SYGVKD. CDR3 loop: CAISVGVVKTQYF. The CDR3 DNA reads TGTGCCATCAGTGTAGGGGTGGTCAAGACCCAGTACTTC.

J is TRBJ2-7 and V is TRBV15, with D perhaps TRBD1 or TRBD2 (5 bases each). The CDR3 contains 14 residues. Trimming pared 1 base from V and 3 bases from J, leaving 10 bases between. The germline gives CDR1 LNHNV, CDR2 YYDKDF (reference sequence). CDR3 protein: CATSRAEDNYEQYF. In DNA form, the CDR3 reads TGTGCCACCAGCAGAGCGGAGGACAACTACGAGCAGTACTTC.

This clonotype has only a few counts. The chain is built from TRBV7-3 and TRBJ2-5; perhaps D is TRBD1 or TRBD2 (5 bases each). Germline values: CDR1 SGHTA, CDR2 FQGTGA. With 5 bases removed from V and 5 bases from J, the gap between germline ends came to 18 bases. This CDR3 spans 15 amino acids. In nucleotides, the CDR3 is TGTGCCAGCAGCGCCCGCGAAGGTTGGGGGGAGACCCAGTACTTC. Translation gives CASSAREGWGETQYF.

The chain recombines TRBV19 with TRBJ1-5, with D uncertain. V was clipped by 3 bases and J by 1 base, with 10 bases between them. In germline, CDR1 is LNHDA, CDR2 SQIVND (reference sequence). This CDR3 spans 15 amino acids. CDR3 bases: TGTGCCAGTAGTATCGCCGGCAGGAGCAATCAGCCCCAGCATTTT. It is translated as CASSIAGRSNQPQHF.

This rearrangement joins TRBV10-3 to TRBJ1-3; 9 bases agree with TRBD1. Trimming took 7 bases from V and 4 from J; bases not matched to a gene: 11. The CDR3 is 16 amino acids. Germline loops: CDR1 ENHRY, CDR2 SYGVKD. DNA of the CDR3: TGTGCCATCACCCGGACGGGACAGGGCAACGGAAACACCATATATTTT. Its protein product is CAITRTGQGNGNTIYF.

The sample holds many counts of this clonotype. This chain connects TRBV6-1 to TRBJ2-7, with D perhaps being TRBD1 or TRBD2 (6 bases each). CDR1 MNHNS and CDR2 SASEGT come from the germline V gene. The length of the CDR3 is 12 residues. The V and J ends lost 8 bases and 8 bases respectively, with 16 bases between them. The CDR3 loop is CASREQGGKQYF. The CDR3 bases are TGTGCCAGCCGGGAACAGGGAGGCAAGCAGTACTTC.

The sample holds many counts of this clonotype. The V gene is TRBV24-1, the J gene TRBJ1-1; D might be TRBD1 (5 bases). V lost 3 bases to trimming and J lost 4 bases, with 17 bases between them. The length of the CDR3 is 16 residues. CDR1 KGHDR and CDR2 SFDVKD come from the germline V gene. Here the CDR3 reads CATSDTRPGVGTEAFF. The CDR3 DNA follows: TGTGCCACCAGTGATACCCGCCCGGGGGTCGGCACTGAAGCTTTCTTT.

For this clonotype: A much larger clone differs by one base, so this may be a read error. This chain joins TRBV28 and TRBJ2-7, with D unclear. CDR1 MDHEN and CDR2 SYDVKM come from the germline V gene. The CDR3 runs to 11 residues. CDR3 DNA: TGTGCCAGCAGCGCAACCTACGACCAGTACTTC. Its protein is CASSATYDQYF.

This sequence joins TRBV2 and TRBJ2-2; D gene ambiguous. Germline CDR1 SNHLY, CDR2 FYNNEI. V was pared by 1 base and J by 3 bases, with 9 bases between. The CDR3 sequence is 15 residues long. CDR3 amino acids: CASSEVRTHTGELFF. The CDR3 nucleotides read TGTGCCAGCAGTGAAGTGAGGACGCACACCGGGGAGCTGTTTTTT. Drawing the rest from reference TRBV2 and TRBJ2-2, the complete variable domain is EPEVTQTPSHQVTQMGQEVILRCVPISNHLYFYWYRQILGQKVEFLVSFYNNEISEKSEIFDDQFSVERPDGSNFTLKIRSTKLEDSAMYFCASSEVRTHTGELFFGEGSRLTVL.

The V gene is TRBV20-1, the J gene TRBJ2-5, with TRBD1 matching over 8 bases. V was clipped by 5 bases and J by 5 bases; unmatched bases: 10. The CDR3 contains 14 residues. The V gene's germline CDR1 is DFQATT and CDR2 SNEGSKA (reference sequence). The CDR3 is CSASRDRGVETQYF. CDR3 sequence (DNA): TGCAGTGCTTCCCGCGACAGGGGTGTGGAGACCCAGTACTTC.

This clonotype has at least ten counts. The rearrangement links TRBV7-9 to TRBJ1-2; D is unclear. Trimming took off 8 bases at V and 8 bases at J, with 3 bases between the two ends. Germline V gives CDR1 SEHNR, CDR2 FQNEAQ (reference sequence). CDR3 length: 8 amino acids. The CDR3 reads CASGGYTF. CDR3 DNA: TGTGCCAGCGGGGGCTACACCTTC.

This clonotype appeared a few times. The chain couples TRBV12-3 or TRBV12-4 to TRBJ1-6; TRBD1 aligns across 8 bases. V shed 3 bases and J 2 bases; nucleotides not matched to a gene: 3. This CDR3 has 16 amino acids. The DNA for the CDR3 is TGTGCCAGCAGTTTGGGGACAGGTCCCTATAATTCACCCCTCCACTTT. Translation: CASSLGTGPYNSPLHF.

The chain links TRBV18 to TRBJ2-1; TRBD2 matches 10 bases. Germline V gene sequence: CDR1 KGHSH, CDR2 LQKENI. CDR3 length: 18 amino acids. J lost 0 bases, V lost 0 bases, and 5 bases had no gene match. This CDR3 is CASSPPWASGSSYNEQFF. The CDR3 DNA follows: TGTGCCAGCTCACCACCCTGGGCTAGCGGGAGCTCCTACAATGAGCAGTTCTTC.

This clonotype showed up many times. The J gene is TRBJ1-1, the V gene TRBV2; no clear D gene. The V gene lost 6 bases and the J gene lost 6 bases, with 8 bases spanning the gap. The CDR3 has 11 residues. CDR1 and CDR2 (germline): SNHLY, FYNNEI. CDR3 sequence reads: CASRRRAEAFF. The CDR3 nucleotides are TGTGCCAGCAGAAGGAGGGCTGAAGCTTTCTTT.

V gene TRBV7-6 combines with J gene TRBJ1-1; TRBD1 aligns across 8 bases. V was clipped by 9 bases and J by 3 bases; unmatched bases: 15. In germline, CDR1 is SGHVS, CDR2 FNYEAQ. The CDR3 is made up of 16 amino acids. CDR3 residues: CASSGITGGGDTEAFF. For the CDR3, the DNA is TGTGCCAGTAGCGGAATCACAGGGGGAGGTGACACTGAAGCTTTCTTT.

At least ten counts were recorded for this clonotype. V and J are TRBV19 and TRBJ1-1; D gene ambiguous. V lost 4 bases and J lost 6, with 9 bases in between. The CDR3 sequence is 12 residues long. The V gene's germline CDR1 is LNHDA and CDR2 SQIVND (reference sequence). The DNA of the CDR3 is TGTGCCAGTAGTACTATGTGGGCTGAAGCTTTCTTT. Its translation: CASSTMWAEAFF. Full variable domain (remainder filled in from reference TRBV19 and TRBJ1-1): DGGITQSPKYLFRKEGQNVTLSCEQNLNHDAMYWYRQDPGQGLRLIYYSQIVNDFQKGDIAEGYSVSREKKESFPLTVTSAQKNPTAFYLCASSTMWAEAFFGQGTRLTVV.

The rearrangement joins TRBV15 to TRBJ1-2, with D uncertain. Germline V gene data show CDR1 as LNHNV and CDR2 as YYDKDF (reference sequence). V was clipped by 2 bases and J by 8 bases, with 18 bases between them. The CDR3 is 15 residues long. The DNA for the CDR3 is TGTGCCACCAGCAGATCATTGGGGAGATCCAGCGGCTACACCTTC. As protein: CATSRSLGRSSGYTF. The full variable domain, completed using reference TRBV15 and TRBJ1-2, is DAMVIQNPRYQVTQFGKPVTLSCSQTLNHNVMYWYQQKSSQAPKLLFHYYDKDFNNEADTPDNFQSRRPNTSFCFLDIRSPGLGDTAMYLCATSRSLGRSSGYTFGSGTRLTVV.

Ten or more counts support this clonotype. CDR3 nucleotides: TGTGCCAGCCGACAGGGGAGGACGGACACTGAAGCTTTCTTT. Protein product: CASRQGRTDTEAFF. V usage is TRBV6-1 and J usage is TRBJ1-1, with 8 positions matching TRBD1. The J segment lost 3 bases and the V segment lost 8 bases, leaving 8 bases of the junction unmatched. CDR3 length equals 14 residues. Germline values: CDR1 MNHNS, CDR2 SASEGT.

The sample holds many counts of this clonotype. The chain carries TRBV14 and TRBJ1-2; possible D gene TRBD1, 6 bases. Germline values: CDR1 SGHDN, CDR2 FVKESK. The CDR3 has 13 amino acids. V was cut by 1 base and J by 4 bases, with 7 bases left in between. The CDR3 DNA sequence: TGTGCCAGCAGCCAAGGGGACACCTATGGCTACACCTTC. This translates into CASSQGDTYGYTF.

J is TRBJ1-1 and V is TRBV4-1; D call uncertain. This CDR3 is built from 15 residues. CDR1 is MGHRA and CDR2 is YSYEKL in the germline V gene. With 2 bases removed from V and 0 bases from J, the gap between germline ends came to 10 bases. The CDR3 region is CASSQLRTVNTEAFF. In DNA form, the CDR3 reads TGCGCCAGCAGCCAACTCCGGACGGTGAACACTGAAGCTTTCTTT.

In this sample, this clonotype turned up a few times. The chain is built from TRBV24-1 and TRBJ2-1; 9 bases are shared with TRBD1. With V trimmed by 5 bases and J by 1 base, 5 bases remained unmatched. The CDR3 runs 16 residues. The V gene's germline CDR1 is KGHDR and CDR2 SFDVKD. In nucleotides, the CDR3 is TGTGCCACCAGTGGTCCGGGACAGGGTTCCTACAATGAGCAGTTCTTC. Protein product: CATSGPGQGSYNEQFF.